This T cell receptor beta chain was identified in a study of shared clonotypes between healthy human individuals. Study results and limitations: It was the few donors that limited the genetic and exposure-history diversity represented.

Negatively enriched CD4+ T cells were divided by CD45RA into naive and memory. On this clone itself: Its specificity is not known.

The sorted-subset replicate PCRs were given around 190 ng DNA, which is tens of thousands of T cell genomes. Profiled with immunoSEQ multiplex PCR; TCRdb holds only in-frame clones, not every one. The table includes 550,000 to 800,000 clones, about 74% detected once. The material sequenced was memory CD4+ T cells sorted from blood. Regarding subset: CD45RA-negative fraction. This clonotype originated in a woman between 25 and 40 years old in good health.

The CDR3 protein is CASSDFGGGNEQFF. In nucleotides, the CDR3 is TGTGCCAGCAGTGACTTTGGCGGTGGCAATGAGCAGTTCTTC. V and J are TRBV2 and TRBJ2-1; D ambiguous. Germline lookup yields CDR1 SNHLY and CDR2 FYNNEI. The CDR3 sequence is 14 residues long. V was shortened by 3 bases and J by 6 bases, with 12 bases between the two germline ends.